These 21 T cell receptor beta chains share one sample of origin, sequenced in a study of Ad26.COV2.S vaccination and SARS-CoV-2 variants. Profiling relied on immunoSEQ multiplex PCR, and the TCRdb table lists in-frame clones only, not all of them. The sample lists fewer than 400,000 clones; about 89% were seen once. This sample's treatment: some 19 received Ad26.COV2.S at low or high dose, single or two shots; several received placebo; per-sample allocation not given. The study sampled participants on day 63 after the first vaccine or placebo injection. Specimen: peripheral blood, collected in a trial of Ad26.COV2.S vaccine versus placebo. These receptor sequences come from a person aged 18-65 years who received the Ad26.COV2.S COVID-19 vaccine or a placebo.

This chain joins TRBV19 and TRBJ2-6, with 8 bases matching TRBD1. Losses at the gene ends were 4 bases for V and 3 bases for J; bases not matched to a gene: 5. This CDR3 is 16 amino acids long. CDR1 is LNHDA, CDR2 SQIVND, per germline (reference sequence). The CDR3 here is CASSSRQGSGANVLTF. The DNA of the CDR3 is TGTGCCAGTAGTAGCCGACAGGGGAGTGGGGCCAACGTCCTGACTTTC.

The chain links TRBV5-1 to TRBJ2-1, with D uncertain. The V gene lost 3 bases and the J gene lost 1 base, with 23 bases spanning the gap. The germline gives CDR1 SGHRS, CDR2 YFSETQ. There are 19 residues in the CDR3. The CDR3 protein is CASSSGYFSVQQSYNEQFF. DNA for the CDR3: TGCGCCAGCAGCTCGGGTTACTTCTCGGTGCAGCAGTCCTACAATGAGCAGTTCTTC.

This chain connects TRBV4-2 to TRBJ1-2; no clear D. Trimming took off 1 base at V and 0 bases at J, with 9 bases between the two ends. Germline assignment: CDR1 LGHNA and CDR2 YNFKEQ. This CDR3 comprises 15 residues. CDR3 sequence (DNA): TGTGCCAGCAGCCAAGCTGACACGTCTAACTATGGCTACACCTTC. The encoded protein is CASSQADTSNYGYTF.

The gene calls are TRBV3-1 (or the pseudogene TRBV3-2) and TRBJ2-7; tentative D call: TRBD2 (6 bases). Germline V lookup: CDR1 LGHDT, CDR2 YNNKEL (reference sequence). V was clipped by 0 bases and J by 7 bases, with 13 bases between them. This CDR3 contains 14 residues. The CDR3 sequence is CASSQEDLAREQYF. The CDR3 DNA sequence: TGTGCCAGCAGCCAAGAGGATCTAGCGAGAGAGCAGTACTTC.

The CDR3 sequence is CASSSGGVPEAFF. In nucleotides, the CDR3 is TGTGCCAGCAGTTCTGGGGGGGTCCCTGAAGCTTTCTTT. The chain carries TRBV28 and TRBJ1-1; the D gene is possibly TRBD1 (5 bases). The CDR3 runs 13 residues. V was cut by 4 bases and J by 6 bases, with 12 bases left in between. Germline values: CDR1 MDHEN, CDR2 SYDVKM.

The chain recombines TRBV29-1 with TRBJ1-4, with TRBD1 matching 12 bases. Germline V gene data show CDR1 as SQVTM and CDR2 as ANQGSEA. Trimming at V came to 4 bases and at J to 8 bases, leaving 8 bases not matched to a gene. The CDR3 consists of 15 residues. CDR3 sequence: CSVAATGTGGEKLFF. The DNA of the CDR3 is TGCAGCGTTGCTGCTACCGGGACAGGGGGCGAAAAACTGTTTTTT. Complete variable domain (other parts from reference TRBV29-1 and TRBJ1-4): SAVISQKPSRDICQRGTSLTIQCQVDSQVTMMFWYRQQPGQSLTLIATANQGSEATYESGFVIDKFPISRPNLTFSTLTVSNMSPEDSSIYLCSVAATGTGGEKLFFGSGTQLSVL.

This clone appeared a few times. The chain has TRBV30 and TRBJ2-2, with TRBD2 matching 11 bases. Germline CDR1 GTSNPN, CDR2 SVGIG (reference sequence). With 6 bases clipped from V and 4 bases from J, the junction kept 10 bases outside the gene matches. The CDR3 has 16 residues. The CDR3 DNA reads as TGTGCCTGTACTCGACTAGCGGGATCACTCACCGGGGAGCTGTTTTTT. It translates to CACTRLAGSLTGELFF.

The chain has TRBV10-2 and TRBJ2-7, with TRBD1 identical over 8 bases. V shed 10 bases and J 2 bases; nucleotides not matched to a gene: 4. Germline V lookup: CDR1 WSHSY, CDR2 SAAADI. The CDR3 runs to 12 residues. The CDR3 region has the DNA TGCGCCACCAGGGACAGGACCTACGAGCAGTACTTC. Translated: CATRDRTYEQYF.

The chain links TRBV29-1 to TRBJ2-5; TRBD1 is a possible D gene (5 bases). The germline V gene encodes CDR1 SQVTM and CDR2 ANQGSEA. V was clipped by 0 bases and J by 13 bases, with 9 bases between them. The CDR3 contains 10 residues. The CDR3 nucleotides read TGCAGCGTTGAAGACCGGACAAGGTACTTC. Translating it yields CSVEDRTRYF. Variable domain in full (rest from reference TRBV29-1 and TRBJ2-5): SAVISQKPSRDICQRGTSLTIQCQVDSQVTMMFWYRQQPGQSLTLIATANQGSEATYESGFVIDKFPISRPNLTFSTLTVSNMSPEDSSIYLCSVEDRTRYFGPGTRLLVL.

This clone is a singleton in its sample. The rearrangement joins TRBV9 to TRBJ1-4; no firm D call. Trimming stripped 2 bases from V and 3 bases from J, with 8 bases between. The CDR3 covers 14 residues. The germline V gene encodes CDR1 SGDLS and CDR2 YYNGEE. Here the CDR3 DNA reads TGTGCCAGCAGCGTCGACGAAGCTAATGAAAAACTGTTTTTT. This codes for CASSVDEANEKLFF.

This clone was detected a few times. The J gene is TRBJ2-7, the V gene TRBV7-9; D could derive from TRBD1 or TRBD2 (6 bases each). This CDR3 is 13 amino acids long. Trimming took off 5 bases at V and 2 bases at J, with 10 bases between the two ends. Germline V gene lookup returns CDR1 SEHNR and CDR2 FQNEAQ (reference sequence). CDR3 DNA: TGTGCCAGCAGCCCCGGGGGCGCCTACGAGCAGTACTTC. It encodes CASSPGGAYEQYF.

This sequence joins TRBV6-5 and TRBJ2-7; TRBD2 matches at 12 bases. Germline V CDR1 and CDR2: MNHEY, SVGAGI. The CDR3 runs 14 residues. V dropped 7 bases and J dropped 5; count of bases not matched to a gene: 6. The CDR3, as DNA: TGTGCCAGCACCCGACTAGCGGGAGTTGACGAGCAGTACTTC. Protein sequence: CASTRLAGVDEQYF.

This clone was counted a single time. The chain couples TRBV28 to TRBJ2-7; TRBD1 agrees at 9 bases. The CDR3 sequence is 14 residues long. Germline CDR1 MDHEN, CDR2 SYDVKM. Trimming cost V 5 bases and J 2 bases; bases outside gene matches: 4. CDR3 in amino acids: CASSRGTGPYEQYF. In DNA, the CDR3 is TGTGCCAGCAGTAGGGGGACAGGGCCCTACGAGCAGTACTTC.

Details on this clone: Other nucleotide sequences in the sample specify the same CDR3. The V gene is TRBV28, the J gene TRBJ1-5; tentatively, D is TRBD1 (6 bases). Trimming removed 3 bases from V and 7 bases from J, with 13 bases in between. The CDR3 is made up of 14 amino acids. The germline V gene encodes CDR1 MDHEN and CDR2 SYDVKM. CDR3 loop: CASSFLGAGQPQHF. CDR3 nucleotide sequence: TGTGCCAGCAGTTTTCTGGGGGCAGGACAGCCCCAGCATTTT.

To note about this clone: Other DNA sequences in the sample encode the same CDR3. The CDR3 sequence is CASGTDTQYF. The CDR3 nucleotides read TGTGCCAGCGGCACAGATACGCAGTATTTT. The chain uses TRBV11-2 and TRBJ2-3, with D hard to call. The germline V gene encodes CDR1 SGHAT and CDR2 FQNNGV. V was shortened by 8 bases and J by 1 base, with 1 base between the two germline ends. The CDR3 is made up of 10 amino acids.

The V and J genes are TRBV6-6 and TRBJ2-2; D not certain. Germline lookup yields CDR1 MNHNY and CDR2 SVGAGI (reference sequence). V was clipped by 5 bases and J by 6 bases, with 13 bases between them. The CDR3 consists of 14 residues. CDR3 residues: CASSAWGTPGELFF. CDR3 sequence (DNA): TGTGCCAGCAGTGCCTGGGGTACCCCCGGGGAGCTGTTTTTT.

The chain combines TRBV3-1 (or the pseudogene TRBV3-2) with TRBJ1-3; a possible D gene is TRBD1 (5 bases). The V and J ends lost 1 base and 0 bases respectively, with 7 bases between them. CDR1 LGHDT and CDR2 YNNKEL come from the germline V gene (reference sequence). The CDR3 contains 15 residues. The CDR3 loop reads CASSQGTLSGNTIYF. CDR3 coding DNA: TGTGCCAGCAGCCAAGGGACACTCTCTGGAAACACCATATATTTT.

CDR3 DNA sequence: TGTGCCAGCACACGGGACAGGGGGTACAATGAGCAGTTCTTC. Protein sequence: CASTRDRGYNEQFF. V usage is TRBV5-4 and J usage is TRBJ2-1; 11 bases fit TRBD1. V dropped 6 bases and J dropped 4; count of bases not matched to a gene: 3. Germline V CDR1 and CDR2: SGHNT, YYREEE (reference sequence). The CDR3 consists of 14 residues.

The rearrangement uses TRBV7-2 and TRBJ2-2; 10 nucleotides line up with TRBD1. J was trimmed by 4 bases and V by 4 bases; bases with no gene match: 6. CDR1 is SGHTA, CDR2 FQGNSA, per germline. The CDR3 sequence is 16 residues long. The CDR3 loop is CASSYTGTGVTGELFF. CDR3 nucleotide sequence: TGTGCCAGCAGCTACACCGGGACAGGGGTCACCGGGGAGCTGTTTTTT.

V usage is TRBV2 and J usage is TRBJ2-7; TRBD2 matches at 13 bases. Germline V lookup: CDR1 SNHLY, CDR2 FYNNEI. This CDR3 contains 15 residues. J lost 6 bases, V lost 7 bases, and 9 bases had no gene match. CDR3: CASNPVGTSGTEQYF. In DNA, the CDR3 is TGTGCCAGCAACCCGGTGGGGACTAGCGGGACCGAGCAGTACTTC. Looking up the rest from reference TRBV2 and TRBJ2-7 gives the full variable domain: EPEVTQTPSHQVTQMGQEVILRCVPISNHLYFYWYRQILGQKVEFLVSFYNNEISEKSEIFDDQFSVERPDGSNFTLKIRSTKLEDSAMYFCASNPVGTSGTEQYFGPGTRLTVT.

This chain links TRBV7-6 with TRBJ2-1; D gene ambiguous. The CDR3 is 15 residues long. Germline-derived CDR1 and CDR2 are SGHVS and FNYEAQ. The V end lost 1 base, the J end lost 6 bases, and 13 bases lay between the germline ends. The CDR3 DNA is TGTGCCAGCAGCTTAGGCGCAGGTACCCTCAATGAGCAGTTCTTC. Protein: CASSLGAGTLNEQFF.